What follows are 14 T cell receptor beta chains derived from one specimen sequenced in a study of blood T cell repertoires in COVID-19. Repertoires were generated with immunoSEQ multiplex PCR, while TCRdb's copy carries only in-frame clones and drops some. The table records 150,000 to 200,000 clones, under 85% of them present only once. The sequencing input was PBMCs or T cells enriched from blood (not recorded which). These receptors were collected from a man aged 45 to 65 who had recovered from COVID-19.

V and J are TRBV24-1 and TRBJ2-5; the match to TRBD2 covers 7 bases. Germline assignment: CDR1 KGHDR and CDR2 SFDVKD. CDR3 size: 13 residues. Here the CDR3 reads CARRWGGQETQYF. The CDR3 nucleotides are TGTGCTCGACGGTGGGGGGGACAAGAGACCCAGTACTTC.

The gene calls are TRBV5-6 and TRBJ2-1; D not resolved. Trimming shortened V by 3 bases and J by 2 bases, and 6 bases separated the two germline ends. The germline V gene encodes CDR1 SGHDT and CDR2 YYEEEE. This CDR3 region has 13 residues. For the CDR3, the DNA is TGTGCCAGCAGCTCAGGTGCCTACAATGAGCAGTTCTTC. As protein: CASSSGAYNEQFF.

The chain joins TRBV10-1 to TRBJ2-3, with 11 bases matching TRBD2. Germline CDR1 reads WNHNN; CDR2 reads SYGVQD (reference sequence). The CDR3 spans 16 residues. V lost 6 bases, J lost 2 bases, and 7 bases stayed unmatched. The CDR3 DNA reads as TGCGCCAGCAGCCGAACGGGACTAGCGGACACAGATACGCAGTATTTT. Protein sequence: CASSRTGLADTDTQYF.

The chain links TRBV5-5 to TRBJ1-5, with TRBD1 matching 9 bases. The CDR3 is made up of 15 amino acids. Germline loops: CDR1 SGHKS, CDR2 YYEKEE (reference sequence). V gave up 3 bases and J gave up 1 base; unmatched junction bases: 2. The CDR3 DNA is TGTGCCAGCAGCTGGGGGACAGGGAGCAATCAGCCCCAGCATTTT. Protein sequence: CASSWGTGSNQPQHF.

By share, this clone ranks as medium-sized. The V call is TRBV5-5, the J call TRBJ2-7; no firm D call. The V end lost 4 bases, the J end lost 4 bases, and 12 bases lay between the germline ends. Germline CDR1 and CDR2: SGHKS and YYEKEE (reference sequence). This CDR3 is built from 13 residues. CDR3 DNA: TGTGCCAGCAGCCCATCAAGAGCGTACGAGCAGTACTTC. Its translation: CASSPSRAYEQYF.

This chain connects TRBV3-1 (or the pseudogene TRBV3-2) to TRBJ2-2; TRBD1 aligns across 9 bases. The germline CDR1 and CDR2 sequences are LGHDT and YNNKEL (reference sequence). J gave up 6 bases and V 4 bases, and 6 bases lay outside the gene matches. The CDR3 sequence is 15 residues long. CDR3 amino acids: CASSPDRGVSGELFF. The CDR3 bases are TGTGCCAGCAGCCCAGACAGGGGGGTATCCGGGGAGCTGTTTTTT.

The V gene is TRBV10-3, the J gene TRBJ1-1; D is ambiguous. Germline CDR1 ENHRY, CDR2 SYGVKD. The CDR3 covers 14 residues. V was clipped by 2 bases and J by 1 base, with 8 bases between them. Here the CDR3 reads CAISENRENTEAFF. CDR3 DNA sequence: TGTGCCATCAGTGAGAACCGGGAGAACACTGAAGCTTTCTTT.

The chain recombines TRBV7-2 with TRBJ2-1; unclear D gene. V lost 5 bases, J lost 6 bases, and 5 bases lay in between. The V gene's germline CDR1 is SGHTA and CDR2 FQGNSA. CDR3 size: 11 residues. The CDR3 nucleotides read TGTGCCAGCAGCCTAATCAATGAGCAGTTCTTC. This translates into CASSLINEQFF.

The chain joins TRBV28 to TRBJ1-4; no clear D. Germline V gene data show CDR1 as MDHEN and CDR2 as SYDVKM. The V gene lost 7 bases and the J gene lost 0 bases, with 12 bases spanning the gap. The CDR3 is 15 residues long. The CDR3 DNA follows: TGTGCCAGCATCCCCGTGGGAGCAACTAATGAAAAACTGTTTTTT. It codes for CASIPVGATNEKLFF. Full variable domain (rest looked up from reference TRBV28 and TRBJ1-4): DVKVTQSSRYLVKRTGEKVFLECVQDMDHENMFWYRQDPGLGLRLIYFSYDVKMKEKGDIPEGYSVSREKKERFSLILESASTNQTSMYLCASIPVGATNEKLFFGSGTQLSVL.

The table lists this clone with a count of one. The V and J genes are TRBV6-5 and TRBJ1-2; the D gene is possibly TRBD1 (6 bases). Trimming cost V 5 bases and J 4 bases, with 17 bases left between them. The CDR3 is made up of 15 amino acids. Germline V lookup: CDR1 MNHEY, CDR2 SVGAGI. CDR3 DNA sequence: TGTGCCAGCAGTCCATGGGACACCCTGGGCTATGGCTACACCTTC. It translates to CASSPWDTLGYGYTF.

The chain combines TRBV7-2 with TRBJ1-1, with D maybe TRBD1 (6 bases). V was cut by 3 bases and J by 0 bases, with 11 bases left in between. Germline loops: CDR1 SGHTA, CDR2 FQGNSA. The CDR3 has 15 residues. The CDR3 protein is CASSFLTGMNTEAFF. CDR3 DNA: TGTGCCAGCAGCTTCCTGACAGGCATGAACACTGAAGCTTTCTTT.

The chain couples TRBV4-1 to TRBJ2-5; D gene unclear. V lost 11 bases and J lost 5, with 9 bases in between. Germline V gene lookup returns CDR1 MGHRA and CDR2 YSYEKL. The CDR3 totals 10 residues. CDR3: CAPTWETQYF. CDR3 coding DNA: TGCGCCCCTACCTGGGAGACCCAGTACTTC.

The gene calls are TRBV4-1 and TRBJ1-2, with D maybe TRBD1 (6 bases). Germline V gene sequence: CDR1 MGHRA, CDR2 YSYEKL. Trimming took off 6 bases at V and 7 bases at J, with 15 bases between the two ends. The CDR3 loop spans 13 amino acids. The CDR3 reads CASRLRDIGGYTF. Written as DNA, the CDR3 is TGCGCCAGCAGGCTCCGGGACATCGGTGGCTACACCTTC.

This chain links TRBV4-3 with TRBJ2-2; 9 nucleotides line up with TRBD2. V lost 1 base, J lost 3 bases, and 9 bases stayed unmatched. The CDR3 covers 18 residues. Germline V CDR1 and CDR2: LGHNA, YSLEER. The CDR3 loop is CASSQVGLAGMYTGELFF. CDR3 in DNA: TGCGCCAGCAGCCAAGTCGGCCTAGCGGGGATGTACACCGGGGAGCTGTTTTTT.